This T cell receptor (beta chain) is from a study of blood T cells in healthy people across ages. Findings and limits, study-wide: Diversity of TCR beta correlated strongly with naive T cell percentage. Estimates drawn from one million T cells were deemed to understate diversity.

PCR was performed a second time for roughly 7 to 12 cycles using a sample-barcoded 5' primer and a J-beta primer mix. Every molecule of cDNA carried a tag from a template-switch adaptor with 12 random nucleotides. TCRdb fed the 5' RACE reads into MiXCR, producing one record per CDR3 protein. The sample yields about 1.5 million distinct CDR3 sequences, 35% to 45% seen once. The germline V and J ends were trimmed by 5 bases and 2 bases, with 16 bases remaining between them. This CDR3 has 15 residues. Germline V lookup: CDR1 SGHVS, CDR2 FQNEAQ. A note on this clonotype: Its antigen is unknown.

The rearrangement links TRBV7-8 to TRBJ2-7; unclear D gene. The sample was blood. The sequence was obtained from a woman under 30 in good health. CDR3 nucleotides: TGTGCCAGCAGCGAAACAGCGATTGGACCCTACGAGCAGTACTTC. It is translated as CASSETAIGPYEQYF.